A single sample gave rise to the 2 T cell receptor beta chains below, sequenced in a study of blood T cell repertoires in COVID-19. TCRdb's copy holds only in-frame clones and misses some; the assay was immunoSEQ multiplex PCR. Of about 220,000 clones listed, 85% to 90% are singletons. Material for sequencing was PBMCs or T cells enriched from blood (not recorded which). The receptors shown here come from a woman aged 45-60 years with acute COVID-19.

The gene calls are TRBV21-1 and TRBJ2-7; TRBD2 is taken as the D call from the table, unchecked against the DNA. TRBV21-1 constitutes a pseudogene. The CDR3 sequence is 16 residues long. CDR3 bases: TGTGCCAGCAGCACGCCCGAGACTAGCGGGGCCTACGAGCAGTACTTC. Encoded protein: CASSTPETSGAYEQYF.

The chain has TRBV29-1 and TRBJ1-1, with 9 bases fitting TRBD1. This CDR3 has 13 amino acids. Germline V gene lookup returns CDR1 SQVTM and CDR2 ANQGSEA. CDR3 amino acids: CSTSWTGETEAFF. The CDR3 DNA reads TGCAGTACCAGCTGGACAGGGGAAACTGAAGCTTTCTTT.